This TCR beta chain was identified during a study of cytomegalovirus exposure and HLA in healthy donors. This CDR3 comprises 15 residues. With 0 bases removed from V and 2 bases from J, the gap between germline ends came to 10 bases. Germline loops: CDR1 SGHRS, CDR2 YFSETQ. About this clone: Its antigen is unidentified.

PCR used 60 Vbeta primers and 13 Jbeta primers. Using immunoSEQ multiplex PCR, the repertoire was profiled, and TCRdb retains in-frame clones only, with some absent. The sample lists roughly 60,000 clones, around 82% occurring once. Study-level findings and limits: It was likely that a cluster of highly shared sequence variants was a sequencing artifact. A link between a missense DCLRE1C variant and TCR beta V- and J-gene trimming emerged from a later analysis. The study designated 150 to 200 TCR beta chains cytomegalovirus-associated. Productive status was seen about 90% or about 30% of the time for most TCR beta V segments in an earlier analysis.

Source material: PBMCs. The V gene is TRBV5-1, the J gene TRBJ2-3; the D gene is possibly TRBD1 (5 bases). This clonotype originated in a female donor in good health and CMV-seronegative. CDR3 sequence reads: CASSLAGRATDTQYF. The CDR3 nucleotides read TGCGCCAGCAGCTTGGCGGGCAGGGCCACAGATACGCAGTATTTT.